This T cell receptor (beta chain) was sequenced for a study of T cells after yellow fever vaccination. One entry per CDR3 protein, called by TCRdb with MiXCR from the 5' RACE reads. The sample yields 600,000 to 750,000 distinct CDR3 sequences, roughly 12% seen once. The study, taken as a whole, reports: Highly abundant clonotypes carried over from the bulk population could end up in FACS-sorted repertoires as contaminants.

The germline gives CDR1 MNHEY, CDR2 SMNVEV (reference sequence). The CDR3 is made up of 16 amino acids. The V end was cut by 5 bases, the J end by 4 bases, with 21 bases between. This clonotype was picked up many times. No antigen is known for it. This receptor was taken from a man between 25 and 39 years old who received the YFV17D yellow fever vaccine. This specimen was PBMCs, taken on the day of the yellow fever booster vaccination. The gene calls are TRBV27 and TRBJ2-7, with D possibly being TRBD2 (6 bases). The DNA for the CDR3 is TGTGCCAGCAGTCACCAACGCGGGACGACATTTTACGAGCAGTACTTC. Translation gives CASSHQRGTTFYEQYF.